The 6 T cell receptor beta chains listed next were all sequenced from one sample in a study of blood T cell repertoires in COVID-19. TCRdb's copy holds only in-frame clones and misses some; the assay was immunoSEQ multiplex PCR. Seen here are tens of thousands of clones, around 85% observed once, and the top ten hold about 15%. Sequencing used peripheral blood. The receptors were sampled from a human donor in a cohort sampled during active COVID-19.

This rearrangement joins TRBV19 to TRBJ2-2; D may be TRBD2 (6 bases). The CDR3 covers 16 residues. CDR1 and CDR2 (germline): LNHDA, SQIVND (reference sequence). Between the trimmed V and J ends, which lost 7 bases and 0 bases, there was a span of 15 bases. CDR3 protein: CASTPPEGTNTGELFF. Written as DNA, the CDR3 is TGTGCCAGTACCCCCCCGGAGGGAACGAACACCGGGGAGCTGTTTTTT.

This clone was recorded only once. The genes are TRBV24-1 and TRBJ2-1; the match to TRBD2 covers 9 bases. CDR1 KGHDR and CDR2 SFDVKD come from the germline V gene. V dropped 0 bases and J dropped 9; count of bases not matched to a gene: 11. This CDR3 is 17 amino acids long. CDR3 loop: CATSDLQASGNRREQFF. CDR3 bases: TGTGCCACCAGTGATTTGCAGGCTAGCGGGAATAGACGTGAGCAGTTCTTC.

The V and J genes are TRBV9 and TRBJ2-2; 10 bases match TRBD2. The CDR3 length is 16 residues. CDR1 is SGDLS, CDR2 YYNGEE, per germline. With 3 bases clipped from V and 4 bases from J, the junction kept 6 bases outside the gene matches. CDR3 nucleotides: TGTGCCAGCAGCGCCCTGGGACTAGCGATCACCGGGGAGCTGTTTTTT. Its translation: CASSALGLAITGELFF.

This clone has only a few counts. CDR3 DNA: TGTGCCACCAGAAGTGGTTTAGGGGACAATGAGCAGTTCTTC. Its translation is CATRSGLGDNEQFF. This rearrangement joins TRBV15 to TRBJ2-1; TRBD1 is a possible D gene (5 bases). The CDR3 is 14 amino acids. CDR1 is LNHNV, CDR2 YYDKDF, per germline (reference sequence). Trimming shortened V by 6 bases and J by 5 bases, and 14 bases separated the two germline ends.

The chain links TRBV6-5 to TRBJ1-3; the D gene is possibly TRBD1 (5 bases). V shed 7 bases and J shed 2 bases, with 15 bases lying between them. The CDR3 length is 15 residues. Germline V gives CDR1 MNHEY, CDR2 SVGAGI. The CDR3 spells CASTTGRGTGNTIYF. For the CDR3, the DNA is TGTGCCAGCACCACCGGTAGGGGAACTGGAAACACCATATATTTT.

This chain uses TRBV2 with TRBJ2-1; the D gene is possibly TRBD2 (5 bases). The ends were cut back, 3 bases at V and 0 bases at J, with 15 bases in the middle. This CDR3 has 17 amino acids. Germline CDR1 and CDR2: SNHLY and FYNNEI. The CDR3 DNA follows: TGTGCCAGCAGTGAGCCTTCAGGAGGAGGCTCCTACAATGAGCAGTTCTTC. It specifies CASSEPSGGGSYNEQFF.